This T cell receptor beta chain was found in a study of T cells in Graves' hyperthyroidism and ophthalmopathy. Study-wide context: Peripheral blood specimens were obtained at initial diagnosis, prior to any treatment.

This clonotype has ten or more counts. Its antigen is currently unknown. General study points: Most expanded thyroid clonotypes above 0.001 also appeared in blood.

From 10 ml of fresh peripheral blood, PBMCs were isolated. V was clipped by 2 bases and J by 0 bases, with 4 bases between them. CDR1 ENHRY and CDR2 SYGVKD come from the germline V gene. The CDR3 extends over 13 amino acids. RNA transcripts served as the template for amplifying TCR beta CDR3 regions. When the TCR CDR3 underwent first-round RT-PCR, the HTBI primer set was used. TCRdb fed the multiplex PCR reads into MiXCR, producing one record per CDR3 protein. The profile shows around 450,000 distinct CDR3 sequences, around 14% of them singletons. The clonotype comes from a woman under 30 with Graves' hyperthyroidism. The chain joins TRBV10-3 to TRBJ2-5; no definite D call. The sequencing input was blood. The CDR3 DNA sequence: TGTGCCATCAGTGAGGGGGACCAAGAGACCCAGTACTTC. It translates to CAISEGDQETQYF.